This record concerns one T cell receptor (beta chain) sequence. No antigen is known for it. The sample belongs to a study of monozygotic twins with inflammatory bowel disease. Study-wide results and limits: A single strong clonotype or signal linked to IBD was not supported.

Addition of UMIs with a 6-nucleotide sample barcode was achieved by template switching. cDNA encoding TCRalpha and TCRbeta underwent two nested PCRs of roughly 16 and 10 cycles, each of which was followed by bead purification. Using the 5' RACE reads, TCRdb records one entry per CDR3 protein without DNA. The table counts 150,000 to 200,000 distinct CDR3 sequences; about 2.7% lies in the top ten. The V gene's germline CDR1 is MRHNA and CDR2 SNTAGT. The length of the CDR3 is 15 residues. Specimen: blood. The clonotype comes from a human donor with ulcerative colitis or Crohn's disease, or a healthy co-twin of an affected twin (not recorded which). This chain uses TRBV6-4 with TRBJ2-3; TCRdb selects TRBD2, and the lack of DNA leaves this call unchecked. This chain's CDR3 is CASSATRTSTDTQYF.